The clone carrying this TCR beta chain was seen more than once but under ten times. 5'RACE template switching added a universal primer site and UMIs to TCR cDNA. MiXCR, applied by TCRdb to the 5' RACE reads, yields one record per CDR3 protein. The data show 450,000 to 600,000 distinct CDR3 sequences, roughly 17% seen once. The data were obtained in a study of T cells after yellow fever vaccination. Germline-derived CDR1 and CDR2 are DFQATT and SNEGSKA (reference sequence). The CDR3 has 15 residues. V lost 5 bases and J lost 0, with 13 bases in between. The sequence was collected from a man aged 18-30 years who received the YFV17D yellow fever vaccine. V usage is TRBV20-1 and J usage is TRBJ2-2, with D possibly matching TRBD1 (6 bases). Sequences were derived from PBMCs, sampled about 5 days after the first yellow fever vaccination. The CDR3 region is CSARTGSANTGELFF. The CDR3 DNA reads as TGCAGTGCTCGTACAGGGAGCGCGAACACCGGGGAGCTGTTTTTT.